The rows below give T cell receptor beta chains drawn from one sample of a study of blood T cells in healthy people across ages. TCRdb processed the 5' RACE reads anew with MiXCR; each CDR3 protein has one entry. The sample carries 1,500,000 or so distinct CDR3 sequences, less than 45% recorded once. Specimen: blood. All receptors come from a woman between 18 and 29 years old in good health. Each CDR3 is given with its conserved first and last residue. D genes are given only for firm matches. Clone sizes are given selectively: once, few, many, or a class where the clone is expanded.

clone size	V gene	D gene	J gene	CDR3 protein	CDR3 DNA
NA	TRBV12-3/TRBV12-4	NA	TRBJ2-3	CASNRNPPESTDTQYF	TGTGCCAGCAATCGTAACCCTCCGGAAAGCACAGATACGCAGTATTTT
NA	TRBV7-9	NA	TRBJ1-1	CASSLGLAYTEAFF	TGTGCCAGCAGCTTAGGCCTGGCGTACACTGAAGCTTTCTTT
few	TRBV4-1	TRBD2	TRBJ2-1	CASSQVPGLAGAYNEQFF	TGCGCCAGCAGCCAAGTCCCCGGACTAGCGGGGGCCTACAATGAGCAGTTCTTC
NA	TRBV25-1	NA	TRBJ2-1	CASSEYKRKQFF	TGTGCCAGCAGTGAATATAAGAGGAAGCAGTTCTTC
NA	TRBV7-2	TRBD1	TRBJ1-6	CASSFSGQLNSPLHF	TGTGCCAGCAGCTTCTCGGGACAGCTAAATTCACCCCTCCACTTT
NA	TRBV15	NA	TRBJ2-3	CATSRGPDTQYF	TGTGCCACCAGCAGAGGCCCAGATACGCAGTATTTT
NA	TRBV2	NA	TRBJ2-7	CASSEASVYEQYF	TGTGCCAGCAGTGAAGCTAGCGTCTACGAGCAGTACTTC
few	TRBV11-2	NA	TRBJ1-1	CASKGMNTEAFF	TGTGCCAGCAAGGGCATGAACACTGAAGCTTTCTTT
many	TRBV6-5	TRBD2	TRBJ2-3	CATLPGTSLRETQYF	TGTGCCACCTTACCGGGGACTAGCTTAAGGGAGACGCAGTATTTT
few	TRBV2	NA	TRBJ2-1	CASSWFGSGLNEQFF	TGTGCCAGCAGTTGGTTCGGGTCCGGTTTAAATGAGCAGTTCTTC
few	TRBV5-5	NA	TRBJ2-2	CASWSGSDFTGELFF	TGTGCCAGCTGGAGTGGGAGCGACTTCACCGGGGAGCTGTTTTTT
NA	TRBV2	TRBD1	TRBJ2-3	CASRGGQGMFSDTQYF	TGTGCCAGCAGGGGGGGACAGGGGATGTTTTCAGATACGCAGTATTTT
NA	TRBV21-1	NA	TRBJ2-5	CATGGSLQETQYF	TGTGCCACTGGGGGGTCCCTCCAAGAGACCCAGTACTTC
NA	TRBV4-1	NA	TRBJ2-7	CASGPVGEQYF	TGCGCCAGCGGTCCGGTGGGCGAGCAGTACTTC
few	TRBV10-3	TRBD1	TRBJ1-5	CATQGNGNQPQHF	TGTGCCACACAGGGGAACGGCAATCAGCCCCAGCATTTT
few	TRBV24-1	NA	TRBJ2-1	CATSDSITYSSYNEQFF	TGTGCCACCAGTGATTCCATAACCTATAGCTCCTACAATGAGCAGTTCTTC
NA	TRBV6-5	NA	TRBJ1-2	CASSYTGTHYGYTF	TGTGCCAGCAGTTACACGGGCACCCACTATGGCTACACCTTC
NA	TRBV20-1	TRBD1	TRBJ1-4	CSATLPDRVAPTNEKLFF	TGCAGTGCCACGCTTCCCGACAGGGTAGCTCCAACTAATGAAAAACTGTTTTTT
NA	TRBV6-6	NA	TRBJ1-2	CAGGGGGGYTF	TGTGCCGGTGGTGGGGGAGGCGGCTACACCTTC
NA	TRBV4-3	NA	TRBJ1-6	CASSQEPGLVSPLHF	TGCGCCAGCAGCCAGGAACCGGGACTGGTCTCACCCCTCCACTTT
NA	TRBV2	NA	TRBJ2-3	CASSEFAGLGDTQYF	TGTGCCAGCAGTGAATTTGCGGGGTTAGGAGATACGCAGTATTTT
NA	TRBV15	NA	TRBJ1-4	CATSRDRGGTNEKLFF	TGTGCCACCAGCAGAGATCGAGGGGGGACTAATGAAAAACTGTTTTTT
NA	TRBV7-2	NA	TRBJ2-5	CASSLPLNYQETQYF	TGTGCCAGCAGCCTACCCCTAAACTACCAAGAGACCCAGTACTTC
NA	TRBV7-2	TRBD2	TRBJ2-7	CASSFMIAGVEQYF	TGTGCCAGCAGCTTTATGATAGCGGGAGTCGAGCAGTACTTC
NA	TRBV30	TRBD1	TRBJ2-7	CAWSKRQGGPYEQYF	TGTGCCTGGAGCAAACGACAGGGGGGACCCTACGAGCAGTACTTC
NA	TRBV20-1	NA	TRBJ1-6	CSARGHGRDNSPLHF	TGCAGTGCCCGCGGACACGGAAGGGATAATTCACCCCTCCACTTT
NA	TRBV10-3	NA	TRBJ1-5	CAISESMGQGNQPQHF	TGTGCCATCAGTGAGTCGATGGGGCAAGGCAATCAGCCCCAGCATTTT
many	TRBV4-1	NA	TRBJ1-2	CASSQETTAGGGYTF	TGCGCCAGCAGCCAAGAGACGACGGCGGGAGGAGGCTACACCTTC
NA	TRBV10-3	NA	TRBJ2-3	CAISESRRVGTDTQYF	TGTGCCATCAGTGAGTCTCGCAGGGTTGGCACAGATACGCAGTATTTT
NA	TRBV4-3	NA	TRBJ2-3	CASRQDLGQVWADTQYF	TGCGCCAGCAGACAAGATTTGGGGCAGGTATGGGCAGATACGCAGTATTTT
NA	TRBV20-1	NA	TRBJ2-1	CSARGLPYNEQFF	TGCAGTGCTAGAGGACTCCCCTACAATGAGCAGTTCTTC
NA	TRBV27	TRBD1	TRBJ1-2	CASSKTGGGYTF	TGTGCCAGCAGTAAGACAGGGGGAGGCTACACCTTC
NA	TRBV10-2	TRBD1	TRBJ1-4	CASSSGQGLNEKLFF	TGCGCCAGCAGTTCCGGACAGGGTCTTAATGAAAAACTGTTTTTT
few	TRBV24-1	TRBD1	TRBJ1-5	CATSDRTGLNQPQHF	TGTGCCACCAGTGACAGGACAGGACTCAATCAGCCCCAGCATTTT
once	TRBV12-3/TRBV12-4	NA	TRBJ1-4	CASSLNRYREDSATNEKLFF	TGTGCCAGCAGTTTGAATCGTTACAGGGAGGATTCAGCAACTAATGAAAAACTGTTTTTT